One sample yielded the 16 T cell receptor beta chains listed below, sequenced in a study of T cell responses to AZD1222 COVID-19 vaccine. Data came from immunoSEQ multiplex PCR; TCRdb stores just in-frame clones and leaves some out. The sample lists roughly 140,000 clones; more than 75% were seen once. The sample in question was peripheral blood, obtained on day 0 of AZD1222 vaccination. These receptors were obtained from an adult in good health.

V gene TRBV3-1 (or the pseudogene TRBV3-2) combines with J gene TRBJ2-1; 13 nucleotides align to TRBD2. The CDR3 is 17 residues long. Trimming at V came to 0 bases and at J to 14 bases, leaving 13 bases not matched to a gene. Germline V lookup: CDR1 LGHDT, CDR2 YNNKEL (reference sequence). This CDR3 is CASSQDGGLAGSQMEFF. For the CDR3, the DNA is TGTGCCAGCAGCCAAGACGGGGGACTAGCGGGGTCCCAGATGGAGTTCTTC.

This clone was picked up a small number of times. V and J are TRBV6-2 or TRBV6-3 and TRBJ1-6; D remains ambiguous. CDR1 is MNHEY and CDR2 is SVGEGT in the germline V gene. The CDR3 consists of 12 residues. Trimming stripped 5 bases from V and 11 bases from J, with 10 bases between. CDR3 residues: CASSRRGAPLHF. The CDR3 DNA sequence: TGTGCCAGCAGTCGGCGCGGGGCACCCCTCCACTTT.

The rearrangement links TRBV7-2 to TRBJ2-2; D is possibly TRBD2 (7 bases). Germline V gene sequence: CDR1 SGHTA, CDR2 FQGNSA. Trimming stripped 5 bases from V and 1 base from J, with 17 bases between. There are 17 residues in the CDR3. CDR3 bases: TGTGCCAGCAGCCCACGGGGGGCCCGCTTGAACACCGGGGAGCTGTTTTTT. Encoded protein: CASSPRGARLNTGELFF. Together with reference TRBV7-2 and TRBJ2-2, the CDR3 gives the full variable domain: GAGVSQSPSNKVTEKGKDVELRCDPISGHTALYWYRQSLGQGLEFLIYFQGNSAPDKSGLPSDRFSAERTGGSVSTLTIQRTQQEDSAVYLCASSPRGARLNTGELFFGEGSRLTVL.

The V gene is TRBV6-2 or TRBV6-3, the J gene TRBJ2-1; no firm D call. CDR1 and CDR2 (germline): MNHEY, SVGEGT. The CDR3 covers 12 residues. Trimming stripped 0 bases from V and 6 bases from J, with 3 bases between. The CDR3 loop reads CASSYSVNEQFF. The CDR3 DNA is TGTGCCAGCAGTTACTCGGTCAATGAGCAGTTCTTC.

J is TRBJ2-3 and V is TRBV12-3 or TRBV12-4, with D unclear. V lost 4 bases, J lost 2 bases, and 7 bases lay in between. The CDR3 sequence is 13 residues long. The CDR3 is CASSSLFTDTQYF. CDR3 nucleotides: TGTGCCAGCAGTTCCCTTTTCACAGATACGCAGTATTTT.

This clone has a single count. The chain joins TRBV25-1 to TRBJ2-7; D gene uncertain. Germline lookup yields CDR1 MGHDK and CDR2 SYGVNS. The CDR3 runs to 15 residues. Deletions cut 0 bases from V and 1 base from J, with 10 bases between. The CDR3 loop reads CASSEYERLSYEQYF. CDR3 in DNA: TGTGCCAGCAGTGAATATGAGAGATTATCCTACGAGCAGTACTTC.

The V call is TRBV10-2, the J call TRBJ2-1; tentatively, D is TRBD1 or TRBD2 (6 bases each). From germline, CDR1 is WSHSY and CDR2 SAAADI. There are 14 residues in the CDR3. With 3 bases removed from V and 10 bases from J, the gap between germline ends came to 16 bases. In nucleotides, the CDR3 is TGCGCCAGCAGTGAAGTGTCGGGGGCTGAGGAGCAGTTCTTC. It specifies CASSEVSGAEEQFF.

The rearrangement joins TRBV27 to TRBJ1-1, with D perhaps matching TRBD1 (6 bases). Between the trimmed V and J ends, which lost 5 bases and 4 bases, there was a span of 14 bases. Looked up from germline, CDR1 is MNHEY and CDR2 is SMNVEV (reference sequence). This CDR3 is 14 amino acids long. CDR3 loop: CASSPFTGSTEAFF. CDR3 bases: TGTGCCAGCAGTCCCTTTACAGGGTCCACTGAAGCTTTCTTT.

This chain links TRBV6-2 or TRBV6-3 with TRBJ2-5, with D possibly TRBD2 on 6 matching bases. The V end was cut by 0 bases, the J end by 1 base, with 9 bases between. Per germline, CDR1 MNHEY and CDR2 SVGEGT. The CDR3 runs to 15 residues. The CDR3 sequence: CASSYSTSRQETQYF. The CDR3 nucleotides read TGTGCCAGCAGTTACTCCACTAGCCGCCAAGAGACCCAGTACTTC.

CDR3 in DNA: TGTGCCAGTAGAGGGACCCTAGACTTTGGGTATGGCTACACCTTC. It yields the protein CASRGTLDFGYGYTF. This sequence joins TRBV19 and TRBJ1-2; D may be TRBD1 (5 bases). Trimming pared 6 bases from V and 5 bases from J, leaving 19 bases between. Germline CDR1 is LNHDA and CDR2 is SQIVND (reference sequence). The CDR3 sequence is 15 residues long.

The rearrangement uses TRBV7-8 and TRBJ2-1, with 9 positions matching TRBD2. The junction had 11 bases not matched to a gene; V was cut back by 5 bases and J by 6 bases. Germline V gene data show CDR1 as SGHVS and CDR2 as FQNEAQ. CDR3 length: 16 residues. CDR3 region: CASSTPSGAGSNEQFF. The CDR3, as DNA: TGTGCCAGCAGCACCCCTAGCGGGGCTGGTAGCAATGAGCAGTTCTTC.

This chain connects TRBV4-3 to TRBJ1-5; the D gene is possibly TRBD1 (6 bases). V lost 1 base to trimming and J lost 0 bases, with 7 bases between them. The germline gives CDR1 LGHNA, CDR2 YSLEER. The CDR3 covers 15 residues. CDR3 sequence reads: CASSQGTASNQPQHF. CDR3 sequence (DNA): TGCGCCAGCAGCCAAGGGACAGCTAGCAATCAGCCCCAGCATTTT.

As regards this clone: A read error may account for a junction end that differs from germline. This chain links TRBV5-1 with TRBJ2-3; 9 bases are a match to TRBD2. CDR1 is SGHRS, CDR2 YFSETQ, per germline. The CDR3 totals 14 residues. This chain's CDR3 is CASSLAGKTDTQYF. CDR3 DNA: TGCGCCAGCAGCCTAGCGGGGAAGACAGACACGCAGTATTTT.

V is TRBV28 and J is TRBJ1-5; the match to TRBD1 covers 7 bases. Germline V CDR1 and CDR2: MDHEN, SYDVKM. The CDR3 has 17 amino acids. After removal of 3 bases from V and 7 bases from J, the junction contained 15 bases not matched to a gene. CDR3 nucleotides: TGTGCCAGCAGTTTTTCCAGGTCGCAGGGGGGGAAACAGCCCCAGCATTTT. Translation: CASSFSRSQGGKQPQHF. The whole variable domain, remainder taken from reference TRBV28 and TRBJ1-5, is DVKVTQSSRYLVKRTGEKVFLECVQDMDHENMFWYRQDPGLGLRLIYFSYDVKMKEKGDIPEGYSVSREKKERFSLILESASTNQTSMYLCASSFSRSQGGKQPQHFGDGTRLSIL.

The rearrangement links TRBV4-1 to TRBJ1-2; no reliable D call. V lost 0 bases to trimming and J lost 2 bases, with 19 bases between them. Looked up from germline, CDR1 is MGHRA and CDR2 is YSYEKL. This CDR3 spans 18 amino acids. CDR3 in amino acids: CASSQDGPGTSTNYGYTF. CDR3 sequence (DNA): TGCGCCAGCAGCCAAGATGGCCCCGGAACTTCCACCAACTATGGCTACACCTTC.

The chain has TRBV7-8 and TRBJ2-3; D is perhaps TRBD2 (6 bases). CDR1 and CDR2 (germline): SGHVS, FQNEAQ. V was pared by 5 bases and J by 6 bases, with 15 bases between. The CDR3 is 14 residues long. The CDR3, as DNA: TGTGCCAGCAGCAGTCCGGGGGAACGGGATACGCAGTATTTT. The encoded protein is CASSSPGERDTQYF.